The T cell receptor beta chain described here comes from a study of blood T cell repertoires in COVID-19. V was pared by 1 base and J by 1 base, with 7 bases between. The germline CDR1 and CDR2 sequences are SGHTA and FQGNSA. The CDR3 is made up of 14 amino acids. Clones were sequenced by immunoSEQ multiplex PCR, and TCRdb holds only the in-frame ones, with some missing. The table shows about 160,000 clones, with more than 90% occurring only once. This TCR derives from a man aged 60 to 69 with active or convalescent COVID-19. Input material: peripheral blood. V and J are TRBV7-2 and TRBJ1-1; the D is unclear. The CDR3 sequence is CASSLDSPNTEAFF. CDR3 in DNA: TGTGCCAGCAGCTTAGACAGCCCGAACACTGAAGCTTTCTTT. Drawing the rest from reference TRBV7-2 and TRBJ1-1, the complete variable domain is GAGVSQSPSNKVTEKGKDVELRCDPISGHTALYWYRQSLGQGLEFLIYFQGNSAPDKSGLPSDRFSAERTGGSVSTLTIQRTQQEDSAVYLCASSLDSPNTEAFFGQGTRLTVV.